Following are 16 T cell receptor beta chains from one sample sequenced in a study of T-cell memory formation after mild COVID-19. TCRdb itself ran the 5' RACE reads through MiXCR, one entry per CDR3 protein. Among 250,000 to 300,000 distinct CDR3 sequences listed, approximately 7.6% were seen once. The sample comprised PBMCs or a T cell subset sorted from them (not recorded which). Source of these receptors: a young man who had mild COVID-19 (a few samples of this study predate the infection). Cell type and time point are not known.

This clonotype has only a few counts. This chain joins TRBV7-2 and TRBJ2-7; no firm D call. Germline-derived CDR1 and CDR2 are SGHTA and FQGNSA. Trimming cost V 5 bases and J 2 bases, with 10 bases left between them. The CDR3 runs 13 residues. The CDR3 DNA reads TGTGCCAGCAGCCCCGAAAACACCTACGAGCAGTACTTC. It codes for CASSPENTYEQYF.

The chain is built from TRBV6-4 and TRBJ1-3; 10 nucleotides line up with TRBD1. Germline V CDR1 and CDR2: MRHNA, SNTAGT. The CDR3 contains 16 residues. V shed 10 bases, J shed 0 bases, and the junction held 9 bases outside the gene matches. The CDR3 bases are TGTGCCACCGGAGGAAGGGACAGGGGCTCTGGAAACACCATATATTTT. Amino acid sequence: CATGGRDRGSGNTIYF.

This clonotype was detected only a few times. The chain is built from TRBV27 and TRBJ1-3; 7 bases line up with TRBD1. CDR1 is MNHEY and CDR2 is SMNVEV in the germline V gene (reference sequence). CDR3 size: 17 residues. V lost 5 bases and J lost 3; bases outside the gene matches: 13. Here the CDR3 reads CASSRSGTVPGGNTIYF. CDR3 DNA: TGTGCCAGCAGTCGATCGGGGACAGTCCCAGGTGGAAACACCATATATTTT.

This clonotype has more than one count but fewer than ten. This chain links TRBV5-1 with TRBJ1-4; D possibly corresponds to TRBD1 (5 bases). CDR3 length equals 15 residues. Trimming left V 0 bases short and J 6 bases short, with 12 bases between. From germline, CDR1 is SGHRS and CDR2 YFSETQ. CDR3 sequence reads: CASSLAGGGDEKLFF. For the CDR3, the DNA is TGCGCCAGCAGCTTGGCCGGGGGAGGAGATGAAAAACTGTTTTTT.

Ten or more counts support this clonotype. V usage is TRBV20-1 and J usage is TRBJ1-1; D gene uncertain. CDR3 length equals 14 residues. Trimming left V 3 bases short and J 1 base short, with 12 bases between. In germline, CDR1 is DFQATT, CDR2 SNEGSKA (reference sequence). The CDR3 region is CSASKPTTNTEAFF. The CDR3, as DNA: TGCAGTGCTAGCAAGCCCACCACGAACACTGAAGCTTTCTTT.

The J gene is TRBJ2-1, the V gene TRBV25-1; 11 bases map to TRBD2. The CDR3 runs to 15 residues. The V segment lost 4 bases and the J segment 4 bases; nucleotides outside the gene matches: 3. Germline lookup yields CDR1 MGHDK and CDR2 SYGVNS. CDR3 residues: CASSGSSGGYNEQFF. DNA of the CDR3: TGTGCCAGCAGTGGGTCTAGCGGGGGGTACAATGAGCAGTTCTTC. Supplemented by reference TRBV25-1 and TRBJ2-1, the full variable domain reads EADIYQTPRYLVIGTGKKITLECSQTMGHDKMYWYQQDPGMELHLIHYSYGVNSTEKGDLSSESTVSRIRTEHFPLTLESARPSHTSQYLCASSGSSGGYNEQFFGPGTRLTVL.

The CDR3 DNA is TGCAGCGTTGATAGGACAGGGAACACTGAAGCTTTCTTT. It is translated as CSVDRTGNTEAFF. This rearrangement joins TRBV29-1 to TRBJ1-1; 7 positions agree with TRBD1. This CDR3 spans 13 amino acids. Germline assignment: CDR1 SQVTM and CDR2 ANQGSEA. Trimming removed 3 bases from V and 1 base from J; junction bases left unmatched: 2.

There are many counts of this clonotype. The rearrangement uses TRBV5-1 and TRBJ2-3; 8 bases align to TRBD2. The CDR3 runs 15 residues. V trimming: 3 bases; J trimming: 3 bases; junction bases outside the gene matches: 6. CDR1 is SGHRS, CDR2 YFSETQ, per germline. CDR3 nucleotides: TGCGCCAGCAGCTCGGGACTAGGATTTACAGATACGCAGTATTTT. Protein product: CASSSGLGFTDTQYF.

The chain couples TRBV6-6 to TRBJ2-1; possible D gene TRBD2, 6 bases. Trimming took 3 bases from V and 9 from J, leaving 18 bases between them. The CDR3 has 15 amino acids. Germline values: CDR1 MNHNY, CDR2 SVGAGI (reference sequence). The DNA for the CDR3 is TGTGCCAGCAGTTATGGCGGGATTATTCGGGTTGAGCAGTTCTTC. This translates into CASSYGGIIRVEQFF.

This clonotype turned up a few times. This rearrangement joins TRBV4-3 to TRBJ2-7, with unresolved D. V lost 1 base and J lost 2, with 24 bases in between. CDR3 size: 19 residues. Germline V lookup: CDR1 LGHNA, CDR2 YSLEER. The CDR3 DNA sequence: TGCGCCAGCAGCCAAGTCTGCTGCGGAAAGGTGGACCGTGCCTACGAGCAGTACGTC. Protein product: CASSQVCCGKVDRAYEQYV.

The chain combines TRBV4-3 with TRBJ1-2, with 9 bases lining up with TRBD1. In germline, CDR1 is LGHNA, CDR2 YSLEER. V gave up 6 bases and J gave up 6 bases; unmatched junction bases: 8. This CDR3 contains 14 residues. CDR3 bases: TGCGCCAGCAGTCGGGGACAGGGTGATGATGGCTACACCTTC. Translation: CASSRGQGDDGYTF.

This clonotype was seen a few times. In DNA, the CDR3 is TGTGCCAGCAGCTTTCGTTTGGGACAGGGGGCGTGGAATGAGCAGTTCTTC. This sequence encodes CASSFRLGQGAWNEQFF. The chain is built from TRBV5-5 and TRBJ2-1, with 12 bases lining up with TRBD1. After removal of 2 bases from V and 7 bases from J, the junction contained 10 bases not matched to a gene. Germline V CDR1 and CDR2: SGHKS, YYEKEE (reference sequence). This CDR3 is 17 amino acids long.

This clonotype has just a few counts. The V gene is TRBV24-1, the J gene TRBJ2-1; possible D gene TRBD1, 6 bases. Trimming shortened V by 3 bases and J by 2 bases, and 10 bases separated the two germline ends. This CDR3 comprises 15 residues. Germline V gene sequence: CDR1 KGHDR, CDR2 SFDVKD. In DNA, the CDR3 is TGTGCCACCAGTGATGGACAGCTAGCCTACAATGAGCAGTTCTTC. Protein product: CATSDGQLAYNEQFF.

This clonotype was seen many times. This chain links TRBV7-2 with TRBJ2-1, with D tentatively TRBD1 (5 bases). V dropped 4 bases and J dropped 3 bases, with 10 bases sitting between them. The CDR3 length is 14 residues. Germline CDR1 and CDR2: SGHTA and FQGNSA. The CDR3, as DNA: TGTGCCAGCAGCTCGGTGGGGCGCTACAATGAGCAGTTCTTC. It yields the protein CASSSVGRYNEQFF.

This clonotype occurred a few times. The V call is TRBV4-2, the J call TRBJ1-4; D is unclear. V was clipped by 5 bases and J by 0 bases, with 4 bases between them. The CDR3 is made up of 13 amino acids. CDR1 is LGHNA, CDR2 YNFKEQ, per germline. CDR3 sequence reads: CASSMPTNEKLFF. The CDR3 DNA sequence: TGTGCCAGCAGCATGCCAACTAATGAAAAACTGTTTTTT.

This clonotype appeared a few times. In DNA form, the CDR3 reads TGTGCCAGCAGTTACGAGGGACGGTGGGGCCATGGCTACACCTTC. Protein sequence: CASSYEGRWGHGYTF. The chain has TRBV6-2 or TRBV6-3 and TRBJ1-2, with D maybe TRBD1 (5 bases). V lost 2 bases and J 6 bases, leaving 16 bases between the germline ends. This CDR3 is built from 15 residues. In germline, CDR1 is MNHEY, CDR2 SVGEGT.